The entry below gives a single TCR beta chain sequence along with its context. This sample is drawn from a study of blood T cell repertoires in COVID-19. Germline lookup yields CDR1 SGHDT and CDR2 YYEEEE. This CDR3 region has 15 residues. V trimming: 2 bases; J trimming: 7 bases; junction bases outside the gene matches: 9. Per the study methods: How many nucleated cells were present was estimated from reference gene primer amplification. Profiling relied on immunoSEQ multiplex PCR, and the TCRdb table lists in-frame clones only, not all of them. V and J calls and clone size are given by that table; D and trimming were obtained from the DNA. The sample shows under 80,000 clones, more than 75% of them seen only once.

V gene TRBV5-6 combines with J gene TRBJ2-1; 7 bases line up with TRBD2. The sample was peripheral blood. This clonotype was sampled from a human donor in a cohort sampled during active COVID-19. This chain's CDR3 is CASSLVAGLGNEQFF. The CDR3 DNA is TGTGCCAGCAGCTTAGTAGCGGGTCTCGGGAATGAGCAGTTCTTC.